This TCR beta chain was sequenced in a study of blood T cell repertoires in COVID-19. Study-wide context: The study drew acute and convalescent COVID-19 samples from the United States, Italy and Spain. PBMCs, B-cell-depleted T cells, or T cells provided the cDNA or gDNA that made up the material.

This CDR3 spans 16 amino acids. Trimming at V came to 6 bases and at J to 7 bases, leaving 11 bases not matched to a gene. CDR1 and CDR2 (germline): ENHRY, SYGVKD. Authors' data handling: Scientists estimated how many nucleated cells there were by amplifying reference gene primers. TCRdb's table, derived via immunoSEQ multiplex PCR, lists solely in-frame clones and lacks some. V, J and clone size were drawn from that table, and D and trimming were deduced from the DNA. The sample comprises tens of thousands of clones, 85% to 90% of which are singletons, and 5.3% rests with the top ten. This receptor was taken from a man aged 45 to 65 with acute or convalescent COVID-19. The sequenced material came from peripheral blood. The V call is TRBV10-3, the J call TRBJ2-3, with 12 bases lining up with TRBD2. CDR3 residues: CAIRRGLAGGPYTQYF. The CDR3 coding sequence is TGTGCCATCAGGAGGGGGCTAGCGGGAGGGCCTTATACGCAGTATTTT.